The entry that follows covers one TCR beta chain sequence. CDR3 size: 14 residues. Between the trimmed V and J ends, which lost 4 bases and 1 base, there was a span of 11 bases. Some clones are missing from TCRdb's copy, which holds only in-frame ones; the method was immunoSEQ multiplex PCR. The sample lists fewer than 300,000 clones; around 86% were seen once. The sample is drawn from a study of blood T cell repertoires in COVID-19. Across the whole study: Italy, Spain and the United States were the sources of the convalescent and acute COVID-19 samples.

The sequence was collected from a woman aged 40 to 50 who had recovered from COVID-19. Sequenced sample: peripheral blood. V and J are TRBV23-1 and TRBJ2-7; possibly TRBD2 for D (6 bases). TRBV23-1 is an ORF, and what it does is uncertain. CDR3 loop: CASSPEGRSYEQYF. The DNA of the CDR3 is TGCGCCAGCAGTCCCGAGGGGAGGTCCTACGAGCAGTACTTC.